Listed below are T cell receptor beta chains from one sample, sequenced in a study of blood T cell repertoires in COVID-19. Profiled with immunoSEQ multiplex PCR; TCRdb holds only in-frame clones, not every one. Found here are approximately 300,000 clones, approximately 85% of them singletons; the top ten hold roughly 4%. Source material: PBMCs or T cells enriched from blood (not recorded which). These receptors all come from a young woman who had recovered from COVID-19. Both conserved end residues are part of each CDR3. The D gene is left open where the match is weak. Size tells how often a clone was seen (once, few, many) or the class of an expanded clone, and some rows leave it out.

CDR3: CASSNPGTGSFNEQFF
DNA: TGTGCCAGTAGTAACCCCGGGACAGGGTCCTTCAATGAGCAGTTCTTC
size: .
V: TRBV19
J: TRBJ2-1
D: TRBD1

CDR3: CASSSRTGYYEQYF
DNA: TGTGCCAGCAGTTCCCGGACAGGGTACTACGAGCAGTACTTC
size: once
V: TRBV2
J: TRBJ2-7
D: TRBD1

CDR3: CASRPKIQMPYEQYF
DNA: TGTGCCAGCAGGCCAAAGATCCAGATGCCCTACGAGCAGTACTTC
size: .
V: TRBV25-1
J: TRBJ2-7
D: .

CDR3: CASSPEGHRNTIYF
DNA: TGTGCCAGCAGTCCTGAGGGACACCGAAACACCATATATTTT
size: .
V: TRBV6-6
J: TRBJ1-3
D: .

CDR3: CSVEGTTMTQYF
DNA: TGCAGCGTTGAAGGGACAACCATGACCCAGTACTTC
size: .
V: TRBV29-1
J: TRBJ2-5
D: .

CDR3: CASSYRGREKLFF
DNA: TGTGCCAGCAGTTACAGGGGAAGGGAAAAACTGTTTTTT
size: .
V: TRBV27
J: TRBJ1-4
D: TRBD1

CDR3: CASRTVATNEKLFF
DNA: TGTGCCAGCAGGACAGTGGCAACTAATGAAAAACTGTTTTTT
size: .
V: TRBV2
J: TRBJ1-4
D: .

CDR3: CASRSTGEKLFF
DNA: TGTGCCAGCCGGTCGACTGGGGAAAAACTGTTTTTT
size: .
V: TRBV2
J: TRBJ1-4
D: .

CDR3: CASSPAGRDTEAFF
DNA: TGTGCCAGCAGTCCTGCCGGGAGAGATACTGAAGCTTTCTTT
size: .
V: TRBV6-7
J: TRBJ1-1
D: .

CDR3: CASSLGNNRFSYEQYF
DNA: TGTGCCAGCAGTTTAGGGAACAACAGGTTTTCCTACGAGCAGTACTTC
size: .
V: TRBV28
J: TRBJ2-7
D: .

CDR3: CASSQGSGMEKLFF
DNA: TGTGCCAGCAGCCAAGGTTCAGGGATGGAAAAACTGTTTTTT
size: .
V: TRBV3-1/TRBV3-2
J: TRBJ1-4
D: .

CDR3: CASSLYRGGTGELFF
DNA: TGTGCCAGCAGCTTATATAGAGGGGGAACCGGGGAGCTGTTTTTT
size: .
V: TRBV7-9
J: TRBJ2-2
D: .

CDR3: CASSPGYREVYEQYF
DNA: TGCGCCAGCAGCCCGGGGTACCGGGAAGTATACGAGCAGTACTTC
size: .
V: TRBV5-1
J: TRBJ2-7
D: .

CDR3: CASSPGQGHYGYTF
DNA: TGTGCCAGCAGCCCGGGACAGGGCCACTATGGCTACACCTTC
size: .
V: TRBV3-1/TRBV3-2
J: TRBJ1-2
D: TRBD1

CDR3: CAISGTAKIRRDDEQYF
DNA: TGTGCCATCAGTGGGACAGCCAAGATCCGACGGGACGACGAGCAGTACTTC
size: .
V: TRBV10-3
J: TRBJ2-7
D: .

CDR3: CASSPSQATYEQYF
DNA: TGTGCCAGCAGCCCCAGTCAGGCGACGTACGAGCAGTACTTC
size: once
V: TRBV28
J: TRBJ2-7
D: .

CDR3: CASSDFGTGVWYF
DNA: TGTGCCAGCAGTGATTTCGGGACAGGGGTCTGGTATTTT
size: .
V: TRBV6-1
J: TRBJ2-3
D: TRBD1

CDR3: CASSDLPGQGVFNEQFF
DNA: TGTGCCAGCAGTGATCTTCCGGGACAGGGAGTTTTCAATGAGCAGTTCTTC
size: .
V: TRBV2
J: TRBJ2-1
D: TRBD1

CDR3: CSVSAGEGTEAFF
DNA: TGCAGCGTTTCGGCAGGGGAAGGGACTGAAGCTTTCTTT
size: few
V: TRBV29-1
J: TRBJ1-1
D: .

CDR3: CASSLVSGELFF
DNA: TGTGCCAGCAGCTTGGTCAGCGGGGAGCTGTTTTTT
size: .
V: TRBV5-4
J: TRBJ2-2
D: .

CDR3: CASSSNRGTEAFF
DNA: TGTGCCAGCAGTTCAAACAGGGGTACTGAAGCTTTCTTT
size: .
V: TRBV28
J: TRBJ1-1
D: TRBD1

CDR3: CASSSIGAGNPYEQYF
DNA: TGTGCCAGCAGTTCTATAGGAGCGGGGAATCCCTACGAGCAGTACTTC
size: .
V: TRBV28
J: TRBJ2-7
D: TRBD2

CDR3: CASSLGQPYGYTF
DNA: TGTGCCAGCAGTTTGGGACAGCCATATGGCTACACCTTC
size: .
V: TRBV28
J: TRBJ1-2
D: TRBD1

CDR3: CASSLGQGLVAEAFF
DNA: TGTGCCAGCAGCTTAGGACAGGGCCTCGTCGCTGAAGCTTTCTTT
size: .
V: TRBV7-9
J: TRBJ1-1
D: TRBD1

CDR3: CASSKTAYTLGSPLHF
DNA: TGTGCCAGTAGTAAGACAGCCTACACATTGGGATCACCCCTCCACTTT
size: once
V: TRBV19
J: TRBJ1-6
D: .

CDR3: CASSPTGGEEKLFF
DNA: TGTGCCAGCAGTCCGACAGGGGGAGAGGAAAAACTGTTTTTT
size: few
V: TRBV6-5
J: TRBJ1-4
D: TRBD1

CDR3: CASSLQGPTDTQYF
DNA: TGTGCCAGCAGTTTACAGGGGCCCACAGATACGCAGTATTTT
size: .
V: TRBV28
J: TRBJ2-3
D: .

CDR3: CASSQDTQHLGYTF
DNA: TGCGCCAGCAGCCAGGACACCCAGCATCTGGGCTACACCTTC
size: .
V: TRBV5-1
J: TRBJ1-2
D: .

CDR3: CASSIWGRAPGNTIYF
DNA: TGTGCCAGTAGTATTTGGGGCAGGGCTCCCGGAAACACCATATATTTT
size: many
V: TRBV19
J: TRBJ1-3
D: .

CDR3: CASSLGQTNTEAFF
DNA: TGCGCCAGCAGCCTGGGACAAACGAACACTGAAGCTTTCTTT
size: .
V: TRBV5-1
J: TRBJ1-1
D: .

CDR3: CASSAVLFSGGRTDTQYF
DNA: TGTGCCAGCAGTGCGGTACTATTTAGCGGGGGGAGGACAGATACGCAGTATTTT
size: few
V: TRBV7-2
J: TRBJ2-3
D: TRBD2